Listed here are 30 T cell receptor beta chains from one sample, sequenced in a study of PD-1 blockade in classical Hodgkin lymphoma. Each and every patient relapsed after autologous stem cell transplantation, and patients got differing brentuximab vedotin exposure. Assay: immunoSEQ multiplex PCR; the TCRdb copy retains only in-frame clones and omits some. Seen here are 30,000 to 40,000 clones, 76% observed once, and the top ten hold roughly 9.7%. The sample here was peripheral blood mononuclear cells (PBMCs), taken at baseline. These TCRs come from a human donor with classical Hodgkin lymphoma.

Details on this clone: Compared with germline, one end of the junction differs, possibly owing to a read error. The CDR3 region is CAGSGTGETGELLF. The CDR3 DNA sequence: TGTGCCGGTTCCGGGACAGGGGAGACCGGGGAGCTGCTTTTT. The genes are TRBV2 and TRBJ2-2, with 10 bases fitting TRBD1. This CDR3 region has 14 residues. Germline CDR1 SNHLY, CDR2 FYNNEI.

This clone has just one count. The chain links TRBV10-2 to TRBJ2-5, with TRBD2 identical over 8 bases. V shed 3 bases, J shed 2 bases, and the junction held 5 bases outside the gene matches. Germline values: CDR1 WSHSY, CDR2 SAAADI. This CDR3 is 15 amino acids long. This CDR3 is CASSETTSGQETQYF. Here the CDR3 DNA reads TGCGCCAGCAGTGAAACTACTAGCGGACAAGAGACCCAGTACTTC.

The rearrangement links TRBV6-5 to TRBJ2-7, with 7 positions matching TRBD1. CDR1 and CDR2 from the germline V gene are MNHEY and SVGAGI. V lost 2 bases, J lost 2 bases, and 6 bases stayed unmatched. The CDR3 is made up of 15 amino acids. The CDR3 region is CASSYRPRGTYEQYF. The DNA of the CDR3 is TGTGCCAGCAGTTACCGCCCCAGGGGGACCTACGAGCAGTACTTC.

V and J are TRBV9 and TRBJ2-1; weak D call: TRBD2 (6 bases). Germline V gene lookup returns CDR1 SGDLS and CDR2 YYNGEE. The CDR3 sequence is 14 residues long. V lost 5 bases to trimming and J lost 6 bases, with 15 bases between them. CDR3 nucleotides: TGTGCCAGCAGTGCGGGGAGCCTAGGCAATGAGCAGTTCTTC. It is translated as CASSAGSLGNEQFF.

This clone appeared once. This CDR3 reads CASSPGQFGYTF. The CDR3 DNA reads as TGTGCCAGCAGCCCCGGACAGTTTGGCTACACCTTC. The V call is TRBV6-5, the J call TRBJ1-2, with D tentatively TRBD1 (6 bases). V was clipped by 6 bases and J by 7 bases, with 12 bases between them. The CDR3 loop spans 12 amino acids. Germline V lookup: CDR1 MNHEY, CDR2 SVGAGI.

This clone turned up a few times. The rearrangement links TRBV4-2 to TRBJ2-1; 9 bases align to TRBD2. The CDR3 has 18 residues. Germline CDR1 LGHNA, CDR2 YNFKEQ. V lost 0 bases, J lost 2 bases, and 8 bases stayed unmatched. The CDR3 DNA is TGTGCCAGCAGCCAAGAGTTGGGCGGGAGGGCCCCCTACAATGAGCAGTTCTTC. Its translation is CASSQELGGRAPYNEQFF.

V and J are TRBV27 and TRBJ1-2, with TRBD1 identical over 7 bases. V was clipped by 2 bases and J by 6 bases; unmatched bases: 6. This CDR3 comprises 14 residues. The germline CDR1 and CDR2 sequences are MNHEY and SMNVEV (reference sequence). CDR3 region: CASSLRGRGDGYTF. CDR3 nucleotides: TGTGCCAGCAGTTTAAGGGGGCGGGGTGATGGCTACACCTTC.

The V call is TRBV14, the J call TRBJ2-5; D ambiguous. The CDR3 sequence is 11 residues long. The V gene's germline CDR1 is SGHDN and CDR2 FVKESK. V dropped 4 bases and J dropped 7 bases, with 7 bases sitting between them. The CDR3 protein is CASSPGGTQYF. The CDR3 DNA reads TGTGCCAGCAGCCCCGGTGGGACCCAGTACTTC.

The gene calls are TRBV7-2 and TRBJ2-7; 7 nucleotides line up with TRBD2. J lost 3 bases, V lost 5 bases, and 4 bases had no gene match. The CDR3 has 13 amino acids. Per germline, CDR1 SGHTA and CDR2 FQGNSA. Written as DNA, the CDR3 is TGTGCCAGCAGCATCGGACTAGTCTACGAGCAGTACTTC. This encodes CASSIGLVYEQYF.

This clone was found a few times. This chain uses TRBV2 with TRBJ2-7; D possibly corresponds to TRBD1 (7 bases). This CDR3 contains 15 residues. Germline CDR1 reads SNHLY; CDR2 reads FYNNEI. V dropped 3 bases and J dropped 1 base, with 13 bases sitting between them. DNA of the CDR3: TGTGCCAGCAGTGAGGAGGGGGCCGTATCCTACGAGCAGTACTTC. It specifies CASSEEGAVSYEQYF.

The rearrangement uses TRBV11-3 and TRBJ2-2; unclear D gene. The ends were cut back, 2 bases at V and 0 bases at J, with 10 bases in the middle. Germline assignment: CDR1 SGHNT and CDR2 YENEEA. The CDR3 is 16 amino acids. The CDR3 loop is CASSLHVPPNTGELFF. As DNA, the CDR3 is TGTGCCAGCAGCTTACACGTCCCACCGAACACCGGGGAGCTGTTTTTT.

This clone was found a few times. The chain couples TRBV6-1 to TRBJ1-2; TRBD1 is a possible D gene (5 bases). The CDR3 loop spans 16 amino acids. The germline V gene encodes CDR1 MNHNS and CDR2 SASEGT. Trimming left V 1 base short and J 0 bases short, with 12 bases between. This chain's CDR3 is CASSEGFDRANYGYTF. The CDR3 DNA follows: TGTGCCAGCAGTGAAGGGTTTGACAGAGCTAACTATGGCTACACCTTC.

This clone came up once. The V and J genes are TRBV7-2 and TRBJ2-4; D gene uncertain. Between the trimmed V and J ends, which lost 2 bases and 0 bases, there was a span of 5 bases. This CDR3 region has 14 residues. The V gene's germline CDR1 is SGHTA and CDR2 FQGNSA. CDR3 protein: CASSLRLAKNIQYF. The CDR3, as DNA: TGTGCCAGCAGCTTAAGACTAGCCAAAAACATTCAGTACTTC.

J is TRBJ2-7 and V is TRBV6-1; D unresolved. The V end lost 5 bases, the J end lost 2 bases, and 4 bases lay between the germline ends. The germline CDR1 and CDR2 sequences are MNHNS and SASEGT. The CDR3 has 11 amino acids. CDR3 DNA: TGTGCCAGCAGTTACACCTACGAGCAGTACTTC. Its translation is CASSYTYEQYF.

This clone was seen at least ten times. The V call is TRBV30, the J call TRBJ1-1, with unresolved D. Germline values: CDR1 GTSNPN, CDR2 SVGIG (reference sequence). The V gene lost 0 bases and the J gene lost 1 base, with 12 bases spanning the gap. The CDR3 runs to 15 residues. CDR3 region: CAWSVRLLGNTEAFF. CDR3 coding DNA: TGTGCCTGGAGTGTACGACTTCTGGGGAACACTGAAGCTTTCTTT.

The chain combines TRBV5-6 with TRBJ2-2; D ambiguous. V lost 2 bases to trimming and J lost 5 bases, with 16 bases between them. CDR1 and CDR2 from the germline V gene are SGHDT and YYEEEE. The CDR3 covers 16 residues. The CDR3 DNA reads TGTGCCAGCAGCTTAATCACACACACTTATACCGGGGAGCTGTTTTTT. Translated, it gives CASSLITHTYTGELFF.

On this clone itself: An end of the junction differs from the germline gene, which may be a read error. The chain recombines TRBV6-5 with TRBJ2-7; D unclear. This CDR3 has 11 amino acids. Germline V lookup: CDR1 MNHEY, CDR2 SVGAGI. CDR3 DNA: TGTGCCACTCGGCAAGCCTATGAGCAGTACTTC. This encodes CATRQAYEQYF.

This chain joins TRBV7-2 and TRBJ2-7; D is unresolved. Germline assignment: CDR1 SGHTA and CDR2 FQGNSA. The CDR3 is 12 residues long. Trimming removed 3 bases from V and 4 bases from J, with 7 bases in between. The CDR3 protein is CASSFDGYEQYF. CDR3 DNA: TGTGCCAGCAGCTTCGACGGGTACGAGCAGTACTTC.

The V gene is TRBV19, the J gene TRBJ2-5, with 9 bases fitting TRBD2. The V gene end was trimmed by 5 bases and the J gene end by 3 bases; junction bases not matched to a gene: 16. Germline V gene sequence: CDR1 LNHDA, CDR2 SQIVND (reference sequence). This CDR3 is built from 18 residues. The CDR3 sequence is CASSVGFLAGFAEETQYF. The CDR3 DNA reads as TGTGCCAGTAGTGTTGGGTTCCTAGCGGGATTCGCCGAAGAGACCCAGTACTTC. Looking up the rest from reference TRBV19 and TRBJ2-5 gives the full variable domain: DGGITQSPKYLFRKEGQNVTLSCEQNLNHDAMYWYRQDPGQGLRLIYYSQIVNDFQKGDIAEGYSVSREKKESFPLTVTSAQKNPTAFYLCASSVGFLAGFAEETQYFGPGTRLLVL.

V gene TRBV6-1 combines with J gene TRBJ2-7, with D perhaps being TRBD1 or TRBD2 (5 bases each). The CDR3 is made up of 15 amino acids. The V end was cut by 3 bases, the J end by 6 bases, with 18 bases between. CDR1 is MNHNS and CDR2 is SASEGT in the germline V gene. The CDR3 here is CASSDGFVGTSEQYF. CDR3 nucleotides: TGTGCCAGCAGTGATGGGTTCGTAGGGACCTCCGAGCAGTACTTC.

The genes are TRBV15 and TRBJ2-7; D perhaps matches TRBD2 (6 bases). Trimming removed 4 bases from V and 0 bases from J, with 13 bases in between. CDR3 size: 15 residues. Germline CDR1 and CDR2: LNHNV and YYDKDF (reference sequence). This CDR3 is CATSKPRDSSYEQYF. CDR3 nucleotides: TGTGCCACCAGCAAACCTAGGGACTCCTCCTACGAGCAGTACTTC. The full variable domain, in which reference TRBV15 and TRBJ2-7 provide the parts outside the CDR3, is DAMVIQNPRYQVTQFGKPVTLSCSQTLNHNVMYWYQQKSSQAPKLLFHYYDKDFNNEADTPDNFQSRRPNTSFCFLDIRSPGLGDTAMYLCATSKPRDSSYEQYFGPGTRLTVT.

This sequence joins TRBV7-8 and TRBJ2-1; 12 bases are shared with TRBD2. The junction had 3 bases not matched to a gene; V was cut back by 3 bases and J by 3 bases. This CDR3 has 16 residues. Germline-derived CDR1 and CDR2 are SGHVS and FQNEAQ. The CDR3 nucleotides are TGTGCCAGCAGCTTCTCTAGCGGGAGGGGCTACAATGAGCAGTTCTTC. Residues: CASSFSSGRGYNEQFF.

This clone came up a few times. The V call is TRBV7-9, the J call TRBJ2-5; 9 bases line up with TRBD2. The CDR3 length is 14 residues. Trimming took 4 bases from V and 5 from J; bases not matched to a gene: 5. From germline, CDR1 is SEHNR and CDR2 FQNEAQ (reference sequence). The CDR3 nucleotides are TGTGCCAGCAGCTCCGGACTAGCGTGGGAGACCCAGTACTTC. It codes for CASSSGLAWETQYF.

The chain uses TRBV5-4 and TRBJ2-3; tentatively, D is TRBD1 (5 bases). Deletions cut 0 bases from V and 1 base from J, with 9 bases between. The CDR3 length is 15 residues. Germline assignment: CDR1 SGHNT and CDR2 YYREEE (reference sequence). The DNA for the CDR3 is TGTGCCAGCAGCTTGGCTGGCAGGGGCACAGATACGCAGTATTTT. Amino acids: CASSLAGRGTDTQYF.

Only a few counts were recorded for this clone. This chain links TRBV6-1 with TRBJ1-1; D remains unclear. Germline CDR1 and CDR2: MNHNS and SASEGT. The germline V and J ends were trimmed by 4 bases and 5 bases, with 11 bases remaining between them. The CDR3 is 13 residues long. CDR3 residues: CASSAQVETEAFF. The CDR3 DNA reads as TGTGCCAGCAGTGCCCAGGTAGAGACTGAAGCTTTCTTT.

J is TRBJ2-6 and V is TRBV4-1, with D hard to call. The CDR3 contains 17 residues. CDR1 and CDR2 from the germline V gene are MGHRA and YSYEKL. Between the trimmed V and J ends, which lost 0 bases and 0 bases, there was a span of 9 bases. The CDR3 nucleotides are TGCGCCAGCAGCCAAGATGGCCAGCTCTCTGGGGCCAACGTCCTGACTTTC. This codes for CASSQDGQLSGANVLTF.

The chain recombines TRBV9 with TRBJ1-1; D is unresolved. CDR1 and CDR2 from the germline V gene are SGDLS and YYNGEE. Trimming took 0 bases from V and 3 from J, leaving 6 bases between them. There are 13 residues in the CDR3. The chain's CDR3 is CASSVAGYTEAFF. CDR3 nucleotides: TGTGCCAGCAGCGTAGCGGGGTACACTGAAGCTTTCTTT.

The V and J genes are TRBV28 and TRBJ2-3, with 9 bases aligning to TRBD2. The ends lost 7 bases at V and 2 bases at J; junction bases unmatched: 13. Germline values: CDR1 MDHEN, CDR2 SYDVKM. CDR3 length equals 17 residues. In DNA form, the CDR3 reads TGTGCCAGCAAGGGCGGGAGGGCCGGCGGTTCCACAGATACGCAGTATTTT. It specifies CASKGGRAGGSTDTQYF.

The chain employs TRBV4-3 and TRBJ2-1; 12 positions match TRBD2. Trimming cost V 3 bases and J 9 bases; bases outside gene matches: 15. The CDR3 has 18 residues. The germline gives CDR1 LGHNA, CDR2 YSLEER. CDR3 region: CASSHLGGTSGGFPEQFF. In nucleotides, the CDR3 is TGCGCCAGCAGCCACCTAGGGGGTACTAGCGGGGGGTTCCCTGAGCAGTTCTTC.

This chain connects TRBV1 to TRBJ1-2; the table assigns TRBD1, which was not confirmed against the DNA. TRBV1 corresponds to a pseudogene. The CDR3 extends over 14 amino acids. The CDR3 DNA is TGCACCAGCATCCGGACAGTTACAAGCTATGGCTACACCTTC. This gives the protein CTSIRTVTSYGYTF.